Included here is one TCR beta chain sequence, with context. The specificity of this receptor is unknown. Base qualities are missing; no much larger clone stands one base away. This entry comes from a study of CD8 T cells in ankylosing spondylitis (dated by TCRdb to 2016 to 2017). As for the study more broadly: To find TCR variants linked to disease, the study profiled T cell receptor beta repertoires in ankylosing spondylitis patients and healthy donors. Samples of peripheral blood were taken, and for ankylosing spondylitis patients, synovial fluid was collected as well. In total, the full study cohort was made up of roughly 100 healthy donors and about two dozen ankylosing spondylitis patients. Findings and caveats that apply to the study as a whole: Some of the motif variants had been reported before in the synovial fluid and blood of reactive arthritis patients, a finding that suggests common disease-initiation mechanisms. The disease-linked clones showed a CD8+ phenotype and occurred at relatively low frequencies in peripheral blood. The disease-linked clones were reported to be significantly enriched in matched synovial fluid samples from ankylosing spondylitis patients. Blood from ankylosing spondylitis patients appeared to be characterized by a TCR beta motif made up of fewer than ten highly homologous amino acid variants.

V is reduced by 2 bases and J by 7 bases, leaving a spacing of 21 bases between them. Based on the germline V gene, the CDR1 and CDR2 sequences are SGHTA and FQGNSA. The CDR3 holds 16 amino acids from the cysteine to the phenylalanine. Just CDR3 DNA is preserved here, 48 bases in frame from base 1. Instrument on record: Illumina HiSeq 2500. Quantitative 5'-RACE with molecular barcodes was the method used to prepare the TCR beta libraries. As for how the authors treated the data: A new computational method based on a probabilistic model of VDJ rearrangement was used to identify disease-linked TCR variants. TCRdb ran its own pipeline on the public reads, namely fastp trimming at Q25 and MiXCR clone calling, and kept in-frame beta chains. Merged by CDR3 protein, the rows form single entries marked with the most common genes and DNA. The V and J calls come from TCRdb's annotation, not from the publication. A total of almost 400,000 distinct CDR3 sequences appear in this sample, 20% to 25% of them only once. Of the sample, 16% is held by the ten largest clones.

The chain uses TRBV7-2 and TRBJ2-7; the D gene cannot be named for sure. This clonotype was sampled from a male donor with ankylosing spondylitis. Sequencing was carried out using blood, either unsorted or a sorted T cell fraction (not recorded which). The nucleotide sequence reads as follows: TGTGCCAGCAGCTTATGGGCAACTGGTCCCCGGCGAGAGCAGTACTTC. It is translated as CASSLWATGPRREQYF.